This T cell receptor beta chain comes out of a study of T cell responses to AZD1222 COVID-19 vaccine. Measured with immunoSEQ multiplex PCR; TCRdb has only the in-frame clones, and not every one. The sample consists of roughly 90,000 clones, roughly 85% of them appearing once. Germline V gene sequence: CDR1 LGHNA, CDR2 YSLEER. This CDR3 comprises 18 residues. The ends lost 4 bases at V and 2 bases at J; junction bases unmatched: 15. The chain is built from TRBV4-3 and TRBJ2-5; 8 nucleotides line up with TRBD2. The sequence was obtained from an adult in good health. Sequences were derived from peripheral blood, sampled on day 0 of AZD1222 vaccination. This CDR3 is CASSPPPDGGRPQETQYF. Here the CDR3 DNA reads TGCGCCAGCAGCCCCCCCCCGGATGGCGGGAGGCCTCAAGAGACCCAGTACTTC.